Sequencing of this T cell receptor beta chain was carried out in a study of regulatory T cells in long-lasting Graves disease. The wider study: For under 3 months, newly diagnosed Graves' patients had been taking antithyroid drugs. Study-level findings and limits: Not thyroid tissue but only peripheral blood was studied. There was favoring of TRBV28, TRBJ1-2 and TRBJ2-5 in persistent disease. Having few samples may have compromised the accuracy.

Construction of TCR beta libraries relied on iRepertoire HTBI primers and on Arm-PCR targeting CDR3 regions. TCRdb itself ran the multiplex PCR reads through MiXCR, one entry per CDR3 protein. Among 200,000 to 250,000 distinct CDR3 sequences, 20% to 25% were seen once, and the ten largest hold around 13%. Looked up from germline, CDR1 is DFQATT and CDR2 is SNEGSKA (reference sequence). Trimming cost V 0 bases and J 6 bases; bases outside gene matches: 9. CDR3 length: 16 residues. There are many counts of this clonotype. Its antigen is unidentified. The time point is: newly diagnosed GD, antithyroid drugs for less than 3 months. Following extraction of RNA from PBMCs, that RNA was used to make the TCR library.

The V call is TRBV20-1, the J call TRBJ2-3; 10 bases match TRBD2. The sequence was obtained from a female donor with Graves disease. The sample consisted of peripheral blood mononuclear cells (PBMCs), taken at new diagnosis, from a patient treated with antithyroid drugs. CDR3 nucleotides: TGCAGTGCTAGAGATCTGCAGCGGGGGGGCCCCGATACGCAGTATTTT. Protein: CSARDLQRGGPDTQYF.